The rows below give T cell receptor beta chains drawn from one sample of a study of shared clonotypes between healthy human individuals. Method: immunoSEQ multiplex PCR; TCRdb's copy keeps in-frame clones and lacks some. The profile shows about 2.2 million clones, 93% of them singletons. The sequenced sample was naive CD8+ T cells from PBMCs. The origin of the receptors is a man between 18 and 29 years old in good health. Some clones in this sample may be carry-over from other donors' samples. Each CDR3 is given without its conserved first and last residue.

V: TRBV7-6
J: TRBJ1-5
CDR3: ASSSGGGQPQH

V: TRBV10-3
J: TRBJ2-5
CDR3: AISEMWEGRGETQY

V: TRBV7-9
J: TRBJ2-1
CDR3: ASSALRGLNSEQF

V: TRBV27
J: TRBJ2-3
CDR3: ASSWERVDSTDTQY

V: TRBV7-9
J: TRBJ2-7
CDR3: ASSLGPGSSYEQY

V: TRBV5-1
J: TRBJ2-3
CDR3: ASSLTGGPIDTQY

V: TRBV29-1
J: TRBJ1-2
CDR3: SVRTGPPYGYT

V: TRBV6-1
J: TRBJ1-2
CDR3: ASSEGLFVTVYGYT

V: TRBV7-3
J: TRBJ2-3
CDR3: ASSRPVGGPNTDTQY

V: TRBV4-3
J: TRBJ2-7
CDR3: ASSQEARSSYEQY

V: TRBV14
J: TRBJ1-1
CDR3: ASSQVNRGPNTEAF

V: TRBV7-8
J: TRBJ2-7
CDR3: ASSFDRLGGRYEQY

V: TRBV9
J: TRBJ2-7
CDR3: ASSVAAGPTYEQY

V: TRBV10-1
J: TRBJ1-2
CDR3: ASTGAGRYYGYT

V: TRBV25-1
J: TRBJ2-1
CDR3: ASSLSNEQF

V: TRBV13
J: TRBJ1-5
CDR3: ASSLAGVGGSHGPQH

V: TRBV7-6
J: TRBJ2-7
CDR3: ASSATIRDSYEQY

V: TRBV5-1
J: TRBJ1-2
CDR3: ASSSSGQEHGYT

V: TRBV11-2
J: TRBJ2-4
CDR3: ASSPWEGNIQY

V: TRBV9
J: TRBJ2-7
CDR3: ASSPTVGGATYEQY

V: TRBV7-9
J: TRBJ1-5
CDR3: ASSLGPGGLNQPQH

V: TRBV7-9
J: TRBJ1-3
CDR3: ASSLVDRPGNTIY